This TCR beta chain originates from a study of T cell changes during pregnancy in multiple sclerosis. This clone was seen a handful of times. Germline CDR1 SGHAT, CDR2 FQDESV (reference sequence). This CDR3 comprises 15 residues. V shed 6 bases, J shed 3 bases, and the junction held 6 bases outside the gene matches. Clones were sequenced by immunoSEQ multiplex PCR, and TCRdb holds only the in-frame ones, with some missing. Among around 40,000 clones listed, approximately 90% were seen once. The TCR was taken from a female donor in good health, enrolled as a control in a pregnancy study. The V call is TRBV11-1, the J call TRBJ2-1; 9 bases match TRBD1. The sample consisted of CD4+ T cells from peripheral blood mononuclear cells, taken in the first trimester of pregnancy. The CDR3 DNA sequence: TGTGCCAGCAGTGTACAGGGGGCCTTCTACAATGAGCAGTTCTTC. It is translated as CASSVQGAFYNEQFF.